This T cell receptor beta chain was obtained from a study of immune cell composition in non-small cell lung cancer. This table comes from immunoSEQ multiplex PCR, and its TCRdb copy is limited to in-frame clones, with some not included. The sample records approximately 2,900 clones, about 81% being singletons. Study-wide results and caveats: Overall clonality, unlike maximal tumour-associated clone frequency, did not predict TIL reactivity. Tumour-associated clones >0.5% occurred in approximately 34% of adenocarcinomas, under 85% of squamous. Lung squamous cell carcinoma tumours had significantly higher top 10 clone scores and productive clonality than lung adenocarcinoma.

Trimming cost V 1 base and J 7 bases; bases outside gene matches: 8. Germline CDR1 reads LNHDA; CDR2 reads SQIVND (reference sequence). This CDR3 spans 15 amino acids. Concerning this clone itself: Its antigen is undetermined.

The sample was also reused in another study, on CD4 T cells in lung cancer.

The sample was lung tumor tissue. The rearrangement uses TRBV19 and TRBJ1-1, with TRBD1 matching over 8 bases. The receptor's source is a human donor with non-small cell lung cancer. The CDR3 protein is CASSIAGQGSGEAFF. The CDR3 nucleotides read TGTGCCAGTAGTATAGCTGGACAGGGCTCGGGTGAAGCTTTCTTT.